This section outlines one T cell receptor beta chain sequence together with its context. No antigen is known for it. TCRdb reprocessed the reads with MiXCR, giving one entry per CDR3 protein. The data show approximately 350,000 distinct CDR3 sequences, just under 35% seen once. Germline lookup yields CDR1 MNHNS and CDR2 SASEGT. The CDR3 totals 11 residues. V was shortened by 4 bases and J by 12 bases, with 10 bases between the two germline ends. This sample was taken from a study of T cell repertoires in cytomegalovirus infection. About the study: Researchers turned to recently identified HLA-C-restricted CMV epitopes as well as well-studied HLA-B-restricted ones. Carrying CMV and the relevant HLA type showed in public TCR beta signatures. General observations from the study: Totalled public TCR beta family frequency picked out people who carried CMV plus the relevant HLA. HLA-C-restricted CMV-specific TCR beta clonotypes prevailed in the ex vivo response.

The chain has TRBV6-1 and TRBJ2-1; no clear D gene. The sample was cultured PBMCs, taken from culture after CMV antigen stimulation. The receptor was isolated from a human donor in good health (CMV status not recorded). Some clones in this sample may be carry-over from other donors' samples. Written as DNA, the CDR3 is TGTGCCAGCAGTGGGGCCGATATGCAGTTCTTC. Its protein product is CASSGADMQFF.